These T cell receptor beta chains were read from a single sample in a study of beta chain features in type 1 diabetes. Generated by immunoSEQ multiplex PCR, the TCRdb table keeps only in-frame clones and is missing some. The table records about 150,000 clones, 7% to 10% of them present only once. The sequenced material came from central memory CD4+ T cells from blood. The receptors originated from a man younger than 35 in good health. Both conserved end residues are part of each CDR3. A D gene is named only where the DNA matches it firmly. Size is omitted from some rows. Given values are once, few, many or a class for expanded clones.

V gene: TRBV18; J gene: TRBJ2-7; clone size: NA; D gene: TRBD1; CDR3 protein: CASSRTGTGEEAYEQYF; CDR3 DNA: TGTGCCAGCTCACGAACCGGGACAGGGGAAGAGGCCTACGAGCAGTACTTC
V gene: TRBV6-5; J gene: TRBJ1-6; clone size: few; D gene: TRBD1; CDR3 protein: CASSYWQGASSPLHF; CDR3 DNA: TGTGCCAGCAGTTACTGGCAGGGGGCCTCTTCACCCCTCCACTTT
V gene: TRBV4-3; J gene: TRBJ2-7; clone size: NA; D gene: TRBD1; CDR3 protein: CASSPKRDRVSYEQYF; CDR3 DNA: TGCGCCAGCAGCCCCAAACGGGACAGGGTCTCCTACGAGCAGTACTTC
V gene: TRBV30; J gene: TRBJ1-2; clone size: NA; D gene: NA; CDR3 protein: CAWRIPGFDYGYTF; CDR3 DNA: TGTGCCTGGAGGATCCCCGGGTTCGACTATGGCTACACCTTC
V gene: TRBV11-3; J gene: TRBJ2-5; clone size: few; D gene: NA; CDR3 protein: CASSLGGGDREYF; CDR3 DNA: TGTGCCAGCAGCTTAGGCGGCGGGGACCGGGAGTACTTC
V gene: TRBV11-2; J gene: TRBJ1-4; clone size: few; D gene: NA; CDR3 protein: CASSSTTGFTNEKLFF; CDR3 DNA: TGTGCCAGCAGCTCGACCACAGGGTTCACTAATGAAAAACTGTTTTTT
V gene: TRBV7-2; J gene: TRBJ2-5; clone size: NA; D gene: TRBD2; CDR3 protein: CASSLLITSGGSQTQYF; CDR3 DNA: TGTGCCAGCAGCTTACTTATAACTAGCGGGGGGAGTCAGACCCAGTACTTC
V gene: TRBV6-5; J gene: TRBJ2-1; clone size: NA; D gene: NA; CDR3 protein: CATRSTYNEQFF; CDR3 DNA: TGTGCCACCAGGAGTACCTACAATGAGCAGTTCTTC
V gene: TRBV27; J gene: TRBJ2-3; clone size: few; D gene: TRBD2; CDR3 protein: CASSYNMWGGSTDTQYF; CDR3 DNA: TGTGCCAGCAGTTACAACATGTGGGGGGGTTCCACAGATACGCAGTATTTT
V gene: TRBV5-1; J gene: TRBJ1-4; clone size: NA; D gene: NA; CDR3 protein: CASSLGTRGANEKLFF; CDR3 DNA: TGCGCCAGCAGCTTGGGGACACGGGGGGCTAATGAAAAACTGTTTTTT
V gene: TRBV7-3; J gene: TRBJ2-5; clone size: few; D gene: TRBD2; CDR3 protein: CASSLTGNSGTTQETQYF; CDR3 DNA: TGTGCCAGCAGCTTAACGGGGAATAGCGGGACTACCCAAGAGACCCAGTACTTC
V gene: TRBV25-1; J gene: TRBJ1-2; clone size: NA; D gene: NA; CDR3 protein: CASSVNSRYGYTF; CDR3 DNA: TGTGCCAGCAGTGTAAACTCCCGCTATGGCTACACCTTC
V gene: TRBV28; J gene: TRBJ2-1; clone size: NA; D gene: TRBD2; CDR3 protein: CASSITSGGANEQFF; CDR3 DNA: TGTGCCAGCAGTATCACTAGCGGGGGGGCCAATGAGCAGTTCTTC
V gene: TRBV28; J gene: TRBJ2-1; clone size: few; D gene: TRBD1; CDR3 protein: CASSRQGAPEQFF; CDR3 DNA: TGTGCCAGCAGCCGACAGGGGGCACCTGAGCAGTTCTTC
V gene: TRBV7-2; J gene: TRBJ2-7; clone size: few; D gene: NA; CDR3 protein: CASSLQASYEQYF; CDR3 DNA: TGTGCCAGCAGCTTACAAGCGTCCTACGAGCAGTACTTC
V gene: TRBV9; J gene: TRBJ2-3; clone size: NA; D gene: NA; CDR3 protein: CASSVSADTQYF; CDR3 DNA: TGTGCCAGCAGCGTTTCCGCAGATACGCAGTATTTT
V gene: TRBV7-2; J gene: TRBJ1-5; clone size: few; D gene: TRBD1; CDR3 protein: CASSQNQGVQPQHF; CDR3 DNA: TGTGCCAGCAGCCAGAATCAGGGGGTCCAGCCCCAGCATTTT
V gene: TRBV7-2; J gene: TRBJ1-2; clone size: NA; D gene: TRBD1; CDR3 protein: CASSGLGDRGAYGYTF; CDR3 DNA: TGTGCCAGCAGCGGCCTCGGGGACAGGGGCGCCTATGGCTACACCTTC
V gene: TRBV4-3; J gene: TRBJ2-2; clone size: NA; D gene: NA; CDR3 protein: CASSQELGTTLAGELFF; CDR3 DNA: TGCGCCAGCAGTCAGGAGTTAGGGACAACTCTCGCCGGGGAGCTGTTTTTT
V gene: TRBV11-2; J gene: TRBJ1-5; clone size: few; D gene: NA; CDR3 protein: CASSLDHGQPQHF; CDR3 DNA: TGTGCCAGCAGCTTAGATCACGGTCAGCCCCAGCATTTT
V gene: TRBV18; J gene: TRBJ1-3; clone size: NA; D gene: NA; CDR3 protein: CASSPVDSSGNTIYF; CDR3 DNA: TGTGCCAGCTCACCGGTCGATAGCTCTGGAAACACCATATATTTT
V gene: TRBV28; J gene: TRBJ1-4; clone size: few; D gene: TRBD1; CDR3 protein: CASSPGQGRKLFF; CDR3 DNA: TGTGCCAGTAGCCCCGGACAGGGTCGTAAACTGTTTTTT
V gene: TRBV7-9; J gene: TRBJ2-7; clone size: many; D gene: NA; CDR3 protein: CASSSLDYEQYF; CDR3 DNA: TGTGCCAGCAGCTCCCTAGACTACGAGCAGTACTTC
V gene: TRBV9; J gene: TRBJ2-7; clone size: NA; D gene: NA; CDR3 protein: CASSSRQAANSYEQYF; CDR3 DNA: TGTGCCAGCAGCTCAAGACAGGCCGCAAACTCCTACGAGCAGTACTTC
V gene: TRBV5-1; J gene: TRBJ2-7; clone size: NA; D gene: NA; CDR3 protein: CASSLKVQGGYEQYF; CDR3 DNA: TGCGCCAGCAGCTTGAAGGTACAGGGCGGGTACGAGCAGTACTTC
V gene: TRBV4-3; J gene: TRBJ2-7; clone size: NA; D gene: TRBD1; CDR3 protein: CASSQDQDRAYEQYF; CDR3 DNA: TGCGCCAGCAGCCAAGATCAGGACAGGGCATACGAGCAGTACTTC
V gene: TRBV15; J gene: TRBJ2-7; clone size: few; D gene: TRBD2; CDR3 protein: CATSEESGGAYEQYF; CDR3 DNA: TGTGCCACCAGCGAGGAGAGCGGGGGGGCCTACGAGCAGTACTTC
V gene: TRBV5-1; J gene: TRBJ2-5; clone size: few; D gene: TRBD2; CDR3 protein: CASSLVAQRGGPETQYF; CDR3 DNA: TGCGCCAGCAGCTTGGTTGCTCAGCGGGGGGGCCCTGAGACCCAGTACTTC
V gene: TRBV18; J gene: TRBJ1-6; clone size: few; D gene: TRBD1; CDR3 protein: CASSPLGQRFLNSPLHF; CDR3 DNA: TGTGCCAGCTCCCCCTTGGGACAGCGTTTCCTCAATTCACCCCTCCACTTT
V gene: TRBV7-6; J gene: TRBJ2-7; clone size: NA; D gene: NA; CDR3 protein: CASSLGDGEQYF; CDR3 DNA: TGTGCCAGCAGCTTGGGAGATGGCGAGCAGTACTTC
V gene: TRBV19; J gene: TRBJ2-6; clone size: few; D gene: NA; CDR3 protein: CASTLIGAGANVLTF; CDR3 DNA: TGTGCCAGTACCCTAATCGGGGCTGGGGCCAACGTCCTGACTTTC
V gene: TRBV5-1; J gene: TRBJ2-7; clone size: many; D gene: TRBD2; CDR3 protein: CASSLLAGDSYEQYF; CDR3 DNA: TGCGCCAGCAGCTTACTAGCGGGGGACTCCTACGAGCAGTACTTC
V gene: TRBV5-1; J gene: TRBJ1-2; clone size: NA; D gene: NA; CDR3 protein: CASSLGELTDGYTF; CDR3 DNA: TGCGCCAGCAGCTTGGGGGAGCTTACGGATGGCTACACCTTC
V gene: TRBV9; J gene: TRBJ2-1; clone size: NA; D gene: TRBD2; CDR3 protein: CASSETPLAGGVDEQFF; CDR3 DNA: TGTGCCAGCAGCGAAACCCCTTTGGCGGGGGGGGTCGATGAGCAGTTCTTC
V gene: TRBV4-3; J gene: TRBJ1-4; clone size: NA; D gene: NA; CDR3 protein: CASSLGSTGRGEKLFF; CDR3 DNA: TGCGCCAGCAGCCTAGGCTCGACGGGGAGGGGTGAAAAACTGTTTTTT
V gene: TRBV30; J gene: TRBJ1-4; clone size: few; D gene: NA; CDR3 protein: CARKGTTNEKLFF; CDR3 DNA: TGTGCCCGGAAGGGGACAACTAATGAAAAACTGTTTTTT
V gene: TRBV5-1; J gene: TRBJ2-3; clone size: few; D gene: TRBD2; CDR3 protein: CASSSGTSGGDYSDTQYF; CDR3 DNA: TGCGCCAGCAGTTCCGGGACTAGCGGGGGTGACTATTCAGATACGCAGTATTTT
V gene: TRBV6-5; J gene: TRBJ2-7; clone size: NA; D gene: NA; CDR3 protein: CASSPTSGLEQYF; CDR3 DNA: TGTGCCAGCAGTCCAACGTCGGGGTTGGAGCAGTACTTC
V gene: TRBV28; J gene: TRBJ2-7; clone size: few; D gene: TRBD1; CDR3 protein: CASSQGQFSYEQYF; CDR3 DNA: TGTGCCAGCAGTCAGGGACAGTTCTCCTACGAGCAGTACTTC
V gene: TRBV5-1; J gene: TRBJ1-1; clone size: few; D gene: NA; CDR3 protein: CASSTNQENTEAFF; CDR3 DNA: TGCGCCAGCAGCACAAATCAGGAGAACACTGAAGCTTTCTTT
V gene: TRBV7-9; J gene: TRBJ2-5; clone size: few; D gene: NA; CDR3 protein: CASSLAWRDRETQYF; CDR3 DNA: TGTGCCAGCAGCTTAGCATGGAGGGATCGGGAGACCCAGTACTTC
V gene: TRBV5-1; J gene: TRBJ2-5; clone size: NA; D gene: TRBD1; CDR3 protein: CASSTQGQEQETQYF; CDR3 DNA: TGCGCCAGCAGCACCCAGGGACAGGAACAAGAGACCCAGTACTTC
V gene: TRBV25-1; J gene: TRBJ2-7; clone size: few; D gene: NA; CDR3 protein: CASSQDIYEQYF; CDR3 DNA: TGTGCCAGCAGCCAGGATATTTACGAGCAGTACTTC
V gene: TRBV7-3; J gene: TRBJ2-5; clone size: few; D gene: NA; CDR3 protein: CASSLYGGQETQYF; CDR3 DNA: TGTGCCAGCAGCTTATACGGGGGCCAAGAGACCCAGTACTTC
V gene: TRBV4-2; J gene: TRBJ2-7; clone size: many; D gene: NA; CDR3 protein: CASSQERATYEQYF; CDR3 DNA: TGTGCCAGCAGCCAAGAGCGGGCGACCTACGAGCAGTACTTC
V gene: TRBV5-1; J gene: TRBJ2-7; clone size: few; D gene: NA; CDR3 protein: CASSLESGFHEQYF; CDR3 DNA: TGCGCCAGCAGCTTGGAATCCGGGTTCCACGAGCAGTACTTC
V gene: TRBV10-3; J gene: TRBJ1-1; clone size: few; D gene: NA; CDR3 protein: CAISEQAQGNTEAFF; CDR3 DNA: TGTGCCATCAGTGAGCAAGCTCAGGGAAACACTGAAGCTTTCTTT
V gene: TRBV27; J gene: TRBJ1-2; clone size: NA; D gene: NA; CDR3 protein: CASSLVGQGAYGYTF; CDR3 DNA: TGTGCCAGCAGTTTAGTAGGCCAAGGGGCCTATGGCTACACCTTC